This T cell receptor (beta chain) appears in the sequencing data of a study of patients and donors after allogeneic stem cell transplantation. Germline values: CDR1 DFQATT, CDR2 SNEGSKA (reference sequence). Trimming shortened V by 2 bases and J by 4 bases, and 17 bases separated the two germline ends. This CDR3 spans 15 amino acids. TCRdb reprocessed the RT-PCR reads with MiXCR, giving one entry per CDR3 protein. The repertoire holds some 880,000 distinct CDR3 sequences, with 15% to 20% as singletons. Sequenced sample: blood, either unsorted or a sorted T cell fraction (not recorded which). The chain employs TRBV20-1 and TRBJ1-1; D possibly corresponds to TRBD1 (5 bases). This clonotype was sampled from a human donor who was either an allogeneic HSCT recipient or a stem cell or donor lymphocyte infusion donor (not recorded which). It is not recorded whose cells these are; they may come from a transplant donor. The CDR3 reads CSARTHQGRVTEAFF. CDR3 bases: TGCAGTGCTAGAACGCATCAGGGACGGGTCACTGAAGCTTTCTTT.